The 16 T cell receptor beta chains below come from one sample, sequenced in a study of cytomegalovirus exposure and HLA in healthy donors. A multiplex PCR was run with 60 Vbeta primers and 13 Jbeta primers. Assay used: immunoSEQ multiplex PCR; TCRdb lists only in-frame clones, some missing. The repertoire has about 140,000 clones, roughly 83% of them found once; the top ten carry over 3%. The sample was PBMCs. The origin of the receptors is a female donor in good health and CMV-seronegative.

The chain joins TRBV5-1 to TRBJ1-2, with TRBD1 matching 11 bases. CDR3 size: 13 residues. Per the germline V gene, CDR1 is SGHRS and CDR2 is YFSETQ. V lost 4 bases, J lost 8 bases, and 4 bases stayed unmatched. The CDR3 is CASSPGTGGGYTF. In DNA form, the CDR3 reads TGCGCCAGCAGCCCGGGGACAGGGGGAGGCTACACCTTC.

CDR3 sequence: CAWSDRGGTEAFF. The CDR3 region has the DNA TGTGCCTGGAGCGACAGAGGTGGCACTGAAGCTTTCTTT. This chain links TRBV30 with TRBJ1-1; weak D call: TRBD1 (5 bases). Trimming cost V 3 bases and J 4 bases, with 12 bases left between them. The CDR3 is made up of 13 amino acids. The germline CDR1 and CDR2 sequences are GTSNPN and SVGIG (reference sequence).

The chain uses TRBV6-5 and TRBJ2-5, with D perhaps matching TRBD1 (6 bases). The CDR3 is made up of 13 amino acids. In germline, CDR1 is MNHEY, CDR2 SVGAGI. V was cut by 2 bases and J by 5 bases, with 9 bases left in between. The CDR3 sequence is CASSYGGSETQYF. CDR3 nucleotides: TGTGCCAGCAGTTACGGGGGCAGTGAGACCCAGTACTTC.

This clone was counted a few times. The V call is TRBV6-6, the J call TRBJ1-1; D gene uncertain. There are 13 residues in the CDR3. The V end was cut by 10 bases, the J end by 0 bases, with 12 bases between. Germline CDR1 MNHNY, CDR2 SVGAGI (reference sequence). Here the CDR3 DNA reads TGTGCCACCTCGTTCGGGGTGAACACTGAAGCTTTCTTT. Residues: CATSFGVNTEAFF.

The chain has TRBV7-3 and TRBJ2-5; tentatively, D is TRBD1 (6 bases). V shed 5 bases and J shed 1 base, with 11 bases lying between them. CDR3 length: 14 amino acids. Germline CDR1 SGHTA, CDR2 FQGTGA. CDR3 DNA: TGTGCCAGCAGCCCGACAGGTGCCCAAGAGACCCAGTACTTC. Translated, it gives CASSPTGAQETQYF.

The chain combines TRBV18 with TRBJ1-5, with D tentatively TRBD1 (6 bases). CDR3 length: 16 residues. Germline values: CDR1 KGHSH, CDR2 LQKENI. V lost 2 bases to trimming and J lost 8 bases, with 19 bases between them. The CDR3 protein is CASSPEEARGIKPQHF. CDR3 coding DNA: TGTGCCAGCTCACCAGAGGAAGCGAGGGGGATCAAGCCCCAGCATTTT.

This clone occurred a few times. The chain joins TRBV4-3 to TRBJ1-5; D not certain. CDR1 is LGHNA, CDR2 YSLEER, per germline. Deletions cut 0 bases from V and 7 bases from J, with 7 bases between. CDR3 length: 13 amino acids. CDR3: CASSQDLEQPQHF. For the CDR3, the DNA is TGCGCCAGCAGCCAAGATCTGGAGCAGCCCCAGCATTTT.

The chain joins TRBV7-2 to TRBJ2-1; a possible D gene is TRBD2 (5 bases). Trimming shortened V by 2 bases and J by 5 bases, and 16 bases separated the two germline ends. Germline lookup yields CDR1 SGHTA and CDR2 FQGNSA. CDR3 length: 16 residues. CDR3 nucleotides: TGTGCCAGCAGCTTATTCGGGGTTTTGGTGGACAATGAGCAGTTCTTC. It translates to CASSLFGVLVDNEQFF.

CDR3 protein: CASKDSPSNQPQHF. The CDR3 nucleotides read TGTGCCAGCAAGGACAGTCCTAGCAATCAGCCCCAGCATTTT. The chain employs TRBV27 and TRBJ1-5; weak D call: TRBD1 (6 bases). V lost 7 bases and J 0 bases, leaving 10 bases between the germline ends. Germline CDR1 is MNHEY and CDR2 is SMNVEV (reference sequence). The length of the CDR3 is 14 residues.

This clone has just a few counts. The chain combines TRBV29-1 with TRBJ2-1, with D maybe TRBD1 (5 bases). CDR1 is SQVTM and CDR2 is ANQGSEA in the germline V gene. The CDR3 runs to 11 residues. Trimming removed 4 bases from V and 7 bases from J, with 8 bases in between. The CDR3 loop reads CSVVSGNEQFF. In nucleotides, the CDR3 is TGCAGCGTTGTATCAGGGAATGAGCAGTTCTTC.

This clone has a single count. The chain joins TRBV25-1 to TRBJ1-3; a possible D gene is TRBD1 (5 bases). V lost 8 bases and J 2 bases, leaving 16 bases between the germline ends. This CDR3 region has 15 residues. Germline CDR1 and CDR2: MGHDK and SYGVNS. The chain's CDR3 is CASPSAGPAGNTIYF. As DNA, the CDR3 is TGTGCCAGCCCATCGGCGGGGCCCGCTGGAAACACCATATATTTT.

The chain uses TRBV18 and TRBJ2-2; D perhaps matches TRBD2 (6 bases). Trimming removed 2 bases at V and 1 base at J, with 11 bases between. Germline V gene sequence: CDR1 KGHSH, CDR2 LQKENI. The CDR3 is made up of 16 amino acids. CDR3 in amino acids: CASSPGSGGNTGELFF. The CDR3 coding sequence is TGTGCCAGCTCACCAGGATCCGGGGGGAACACCGGGGAGCTGTTTTTT. Variable domain in full (rest from reference TRBV18 and TRBJ2-2): NAGVMQNPRHLVRRRGQEARLRCSPMKGHSHVYWYRQLPEEGLKFMVYLQKENIIDESGMPKERFSAEFPKEGPSILRIQQVVRGDSAAYFCASSPGSGGNTGELFFGEGSRLTVL.

This clone was detected only a few times. This chain joins TRBV4-3 and TRBJ2-7; 10 bases are shared with TRBD2. Germline CDR1 LGHNA, CDR2 YSLEER. V was clipped by 2 bases and J by 3 bases; unmatched bases: 4. The CDR3 runs 15 residues. As DNA, the CDR3 is TGCGCCAGCAGCCAAACCTGGACTAGCGGCTACGAGCAGTACTTC. Translated: CASSQTWTSGYEQYF.

This sequence joins TRBV28 and TRBJ1-5; maybe TRBD1 (5 bases). Germline-derived CDR1 and CDR2 are MDHEN and SYDVKM. The V end was cut by 0 bases, the J end by 3 bases, with 27 bases between. The CDR3 runs 21 residues. For the CDR3, the DNA is TGTGCCAGCAGTTTATGCATAACTGGGGCGAGCGCGCAGGACCCCAATCAGCCCCAGCATTTT. The encoded protein is CASSLCITGASAQDPNQPQHF. The whole variable domain, remainder taken from reference TRBV28 and TRBJ1-5, is DVKVTQSSRYLVKRTGEKVFLECVQDMDHENMFWYRQDPGLGLRLIYFSYDVKMKEKGDIPEGYSVSREKKERFSLILESASTNQTSMYLCASSLCITGASAQDPNQPQHFGDGTRLSIL.

The chain joins TRBV12-5 to TRBJ2-5, with TRBD2 matching over 10 bases. This CDR3 spans 14 amino acids. Per germline, CDR1 LGHNT and CDR2 FRNRAP. V trimming: 8 bases; J trimming: 2 bases; junction bases outside the gene matches: 5. The CDR3 region has the DNA TGTGCTAGTCTGAGTAGCGGGGGGCAAGAGACCCAGTACTTC. It codes for CASLSSGGQETQYF.

This chain connects TRBV11-2 to TRBJ1-1; unclear D gene. The CDR3 has 15 amino acids. V was clipped by 5 bases and J by 4 bases, with 17 bases between them. Germline lookup yields CDR1 SGHAT and CDR2 FQNNGV. Written as DNA, the CDR3 is TGTGCCAGCAGCCCCTTGGGTGGAGGTGGCACTGAAGCTTTCTTT. This gives the protein CASSPLGGGGTEAFF.